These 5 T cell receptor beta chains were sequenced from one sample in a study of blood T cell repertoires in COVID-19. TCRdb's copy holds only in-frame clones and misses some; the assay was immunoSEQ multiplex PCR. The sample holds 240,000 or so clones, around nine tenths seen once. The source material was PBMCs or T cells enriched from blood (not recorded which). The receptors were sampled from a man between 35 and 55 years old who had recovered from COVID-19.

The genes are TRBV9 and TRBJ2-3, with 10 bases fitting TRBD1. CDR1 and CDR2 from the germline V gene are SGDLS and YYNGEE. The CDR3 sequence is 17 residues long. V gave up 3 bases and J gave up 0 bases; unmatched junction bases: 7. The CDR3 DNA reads TGTGCCAGCAGCGCAACCGGGACAGGGGTTAGCACAGATACGCAGTATTTT. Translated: CASSATGTGVSTDTQYF. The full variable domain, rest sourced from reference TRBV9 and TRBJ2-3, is DSGVTQTPKHLITATGQRVTLRCSPRSGDLSVYWYQQSLDQGLQFLIQYYNGEERAKGNILERFSAQQFPDLHSELNLSSLELGDSALYFCASSATGTGVSTDTQYFGPGTRLTVL.

CDR3 bases: TGTGCCAGCAGTTTACCCCCCGGGACTAGCGGGAGGTTCACAGATACGCAGTATTTT. Protein sequence: CASSLPPGTSGRFTDTQYF. The V gene is TRBV27, the J gene TRBJ2-3; 15 bases map to TRBD2. The CDR3 extends over 19 amino acids. Per the germline V gene, CDR1 is MNHEY and CDR2 is SMNVEV (reference sequence). J was trimmed by 2 bases and V by 2 bases; bases with no gene match: 8.

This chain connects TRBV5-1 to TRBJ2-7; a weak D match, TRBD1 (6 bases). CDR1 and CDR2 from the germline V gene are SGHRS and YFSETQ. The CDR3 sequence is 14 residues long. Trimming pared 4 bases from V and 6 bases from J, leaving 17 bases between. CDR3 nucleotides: TGCGCCAGCAGCACAACCGGGACAACCCCCGAGCAGTACTTC. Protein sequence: CASSTTGTTPEQYF.

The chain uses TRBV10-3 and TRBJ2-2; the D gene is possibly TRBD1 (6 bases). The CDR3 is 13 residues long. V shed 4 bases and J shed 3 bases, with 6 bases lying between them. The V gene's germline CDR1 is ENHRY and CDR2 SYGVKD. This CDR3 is CAISGTDTGELFF. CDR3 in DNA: TGTGCCATCAGTGGGACAGACACCGGGGAGCTGTTTTTT.

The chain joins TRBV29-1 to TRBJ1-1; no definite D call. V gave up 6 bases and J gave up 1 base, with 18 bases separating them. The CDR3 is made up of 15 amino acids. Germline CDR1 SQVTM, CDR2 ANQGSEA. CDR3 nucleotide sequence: TGCAGCGTCCAAAAAGGAGGGAGGCGGAACACTGAAGCTTTCTTT. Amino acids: CSVQKGGRRNTEAFF.